The entry below gives a single TCR beta chain sequence along with its context. Its matching antigen is unknown. TCRdb re-called the 5' RACE reads; one entry per CDR3 protein, DNA not given. Its table records approximately 400,000 distinct CDR3 sequences. This entry comes from a study of monozygotic twins with inflammatory bowel disease. The authors isolated total RNA from whole blood without sorting T cells. Study-level findings and limits: Healthy co-twins, by inverse Simpson, had higher TCRbeta diversity than their siblings with IBD.

The CDR3 covers 14 residues. Sequencing was carried out using blood. This chain connects TRBV12-3 or TRBV12-4 to TRBJ2-5; TCRdb indicates TRBD1, and absent DNA this call remains unverified. The receptor comes from a human donor with ulcerative colitis or Crohn's disease, or a healthy co-twin of an affected twin (not recorded which). CDR3: CASRSPGGGETQYF.